The 29 T cell receptor beta chains listed next were all sequenced from one sample in a study of T-cell memory formation after mild COVID-19. Each CDR3 protein is one row after TCRdb ran MiXCR on the 5' RACE reads. The table shows some 300,000 distinct CDR3 sequences, with 20% to 25% occurring only once. Sequencing was carried out using PBMCs or a T cell subset sorted from them (not recorded which). The receptors shown here come from a man between 18 and 29 years old who had mild COVID-19 (a few samples of this study predate the infection). Cell type and time point are not known.

This clonotype was counted only a few times. This chain joins TRBV12-3 or TRBV12-4 and TRBJ1-3; TRBD1 is a possible D gene (6 bases). CDR3 length: 16 amino acids. Trimming took off 7 bases at V and 0 bases at J, with 16 bases between the two ends. For the CDR3, the DNA is TGTGCCAGCACTATCCGGACAGCGAACTCTGGAAACACCATATATTTT. Amino acids: CASTIRTANSGNTIYF.

The V and J genes are TRBV24-1 and TRBJ2-3, with D perhaps TRBD2 (7 bases). Per the germline V gene, CDR1 is KGHDR and CDR2 is SFDVKD. Trimming pared 3 bases from V and 1 base from J, leaving 13 bases between. The CDR3 sequence is 16 residues long. The CDR3 region is CATSDPSGGGTDTQYF. For the CDR3, the DNA is TGTGCCACCAGTGATCCCTCGGGGGGCGGCACAGATACGCAGTATTTT.

The gene calls are TRBV12-3 or TRBV12-4 and TRBJ1-2; D unresolved. V shed 1 base and J shed 9 bases, with 6 bases lying between them. The CDR3 sequence is 11 residues long. The CDR3 spells CASSLGASYTF. The CDR3 DNA follows: TGTGCCAGCAGTTTAGGAGCAAGCTACACCTTC.

The rearrangement joins TRBV4-3 to TRBJ2-7, with D perhaps TRBD1 or TRBD2 (5 bases each). CDR1 is LGHNA and CDR2 is YSLEER in the germline V gene. V lost 0 bases and J lost 2, with 8 bases in between. There are 14 residues in the CDR3. CDR3 DNA sequence: TGCGCCAGCAGCCAAGAGAGGGGAACCTACGAGCAGTACTTC. Its translation: CASSQERGTYEQYF.

The table lists this clonotype with a few counts. The V and J genes are TRBV12-3 or TRBV12-4 and TRBJ1-3, with D possibly being TRBD1 (5 bases). With 4 bases removed from V and 7 bases from J, the gap between germline ends came to 11 bases. There are 13 residues in the CDR3. The CDR3 sequence: CASSSQGGNTIYF. In DNA form, the CDR3 reads TGTGCCAGCAGTTCCCAGGGAGGTAACACCATATATTTT.

In its sample, this clonotype was seen a few times. The rearrangement joins TRBV12-3 or TRBV12-4 to TRBJ2-5; possibly TRBD2 for D (6 bases). There are 15 residues in the CDR3. V lost 4 bases and J lost 2, with 14 bases in between. DNA of the CDR3: TGTGCCAGCAGTTCAAACACGGGGGTACAAGAGACCCAGTACTTC. Encoded protein: CASSSNTGVQETQYF.

This chain joins TRBV6-5 and TRBJ2-7; maybe TRBD2 (7 bases). Germline lookup yields CDR1 MNHEY and CDR2 SVGAGI. This CDR3 comprises 15 residues. Deletions cut 0 bases from V and 3 bases from J, with 12 bases between. The CDR3 DNA reads as TGTGCCAGCAGTTACTCGGGGGGGCAGGTCTACGAGCAGTACTTC. Translated: CASSYSGGQVYEQYF.

This clonotype was observed a few times. This chain joins TRBV11-2 and TRBJ1-2; tentative D call: TRBD1 (6 bases). The germline gives CDR1 SGHAT, CDR2 FQNNGV. Trimming removed 7 bases at V and 3 bases at J, with 18 bases between. CDR3 size: 15 residues. CDR3 sequence reads: CASTTIRTADYGYTF. DNA of the CDR3: TGTGCCAGCACCACCATCCGGACAGCCGACTATGGCTACACCTTC.

The rearrangement links TRBV6-2 or TRBV6-3 to TRBJ2-1, with 12 bases fitting TRBD2. Losses at the gene ends were 2 bases for V and 7 bases for J; bases not matched to a gene: 3. The CDR3 contains 15 residues. The germline CDR1 and CDR2 sequences are MNHEY and SVGEGT. CDR3: CASSYGTSGSNEQFF. The DNA of the CDR3 is TGTGCCAGCAGTTACGGGACTAGCGGGTCAAATGAGCAGTTCTTC.

This clonotype was detected only a few times. The chain couples TRBV24-1 to TRBJ1-2; tentative D call: TRBD1 (5 bases). The CDR3 covers 14 residues. From germline, CDR1 is KGHDR and CDR2 SFDVKD. The V end lost 6 bases, the J end lost 8 bases, and 18 bases lay between the germline ends. This CDR3 reads CATSQSQGFGGYTF. In DNA form, the CDR3 reads TGTGCCACCAGTCAATCCCAGGGTTTTGGAGGCTACACCTTC.

The table lists this clonotype with a count of one. The chain has TRBV27 and TRBJ2-2; a weak D match, TRBD2 (5 bases). Germline CDR1 MNHEY, CDR2 SMNVEV (reference sequence). The CDR3 spans 14 residues. The germline V and J ends were trimmed by 5 bases and 4 bases, with 11 bases remaining between them. The CDR3 here is CASSPLGSTGELFF. CDR3 in DNA: TGTGCCAGCAGTCCCCTTGGGAGCACCGGGGAGCTGTTTTTT.

CDR3 bases: TGTGCCAGCAGGACCGGGACAGAAAATCAGCCCCAGCATTTT. Translating gives CASRTGTENQPQHF. V usage is TRBV6-2 or TRBV6-3 and J usage is TRBJ1-5; TRBD1 matches at 7 bases. The CDR3 has 14 amino acids. J gave up 4 bases and V 6 bases, and 6 bases lay outside the gene matches. Per germline, CDR1 MNHEY and CDR2 SVGEGT.

In its sample, this clonotype was seen a few times. The genes are TRBV5-1 and TRBJ2-2; 8 bases match TRBD1. Per germline, CDR1 SGHRS and CDR2 YFSETQ. This CDR3 region has 16 residues. The ends lost 4 bases at V and 4 bases at J; junction bases unmatched: 9. Here the CDR3 reads CASSLGTGASTGELFF. The CDR3 DNA is TGCGCCAGCAGCCTAGGGACAGGTGCAAGCACCGGGGAGCTGTTTTTT.

This clonotype was counted a few times. V is TRBV12-3 or TRBV12-4 and J is TRBJ2-1; 14 bases fit TRBD2. The CDR3 is made up of 16 amino acids. V was pared by 3 bases and J by 6 bases, with 4 bases of the junction left unmatched. CDR3 in DNA: TGTGCCAGCAGTTTCCAAGGACTAGCGGGGGGCAATGAGCAGTTCTTC. Its translation: CASSFQGLAGGNEQFF.

The gene calls are TRBV19 and TRBJ1-2; D possibly corresponds to TRBD1 (5 bases). With 7 bases removed from V and 4 bases from J, the gap between germline ends came to 19 bases. Looked up from germline, CDR1 is LNHDA and CDR2 is SQIVND (reference sequence). This CDR3 region has 15 residues. The CDR3 spells CASTDTGGGIYGYTF. As DNA, the CDR3 is TGTGCCAGTACCGATACCGGGGGTGGAATCTATGGCTACACCTTC.

Ten or more counts support this clonotype. The chain combines TRBV5-5 with TRBJ2-3; D remains ambiguous. This CDR3 contains 14 residues. Germline CDR1 is SGHKS and CDR2 is YYEKEE (reference sequence). V lost 0 bases and J 4 bases, leaving 9 bases between the germline ends. The CDR3 region is CASSLEYFADTQYF. CDR3 nucleotides: TGTGCCAGCAGCTTGGAATATTTCGCAGATACGCAGTATTTT.

The CDR3 sequence is CSARDTRGPNTGELFF. CDR3 bases: TGCAGTGCTAGAGATACCAGGGGCCCCAACACCGGGGAGCTGTTTTTT. V is TRBV20-1 and J is TRBJ2-2; tentative D call: TRBD1 (6 bases). The CDR3 totals 16 residues. Germline loops: CDR1 DFQATT, CDR2 SNEGSKA (reference sequence). With 0 bases removed from V and 2 bases from J, the gap between germline ends came to 13 bases.

The gene calls are TRBV5-1 and TRBJ1-2; 7 bases are shared with TRBD1. J gave up 5 bases and V 6 bases, and 16 bases lay outside the gene matches. The length of the CDR3 is 16 residues. CDR1 is SGHRS, CDR2 YFSETQ, per germline. CDR3 protein: CASTALGDSRDYGYTF. As DNA, the CDR3 is TGCGCCAGCACAGCCCTGGGGGACAGCCGAGATTATGGCTACACCTTC. Combining the CDR3 with reference TRBV5-1 and TRBJ1-2 gives the whole variable domain KAGVTQTPRYLIKTRGQQVTLSCSPISGHRSVSWYQQTPGQGLQFLFEYFSETQRNKGNFPGRFSGRQFSNSRSEMNVSTLELGDSALYLCASTALGDSRDYGYTFGSGTRLTVV.

This chain joins TRBV28 and TRBJ2-5; 7 positions match TRBD1. The CDR3 is made up of 13 amino acids. CDR1 and CDR2 from the germline V gene are MDHEN and SYDVKM. Germline trimming cut 6 bases from V and 5 bases from J; bases unmatched to any gene: 6. The CDR3 DNA sequence: TGTGCCAGCAGACCACTCAGGGGGGAGACCCAGTACTTC. The encoded protein is CASRPLRGETQYF.

The chain carries TRBV12-3 or TRBV12-4 and TRBJ2-1; 11 nucleotides match TRBD2. V was clipped by 5 bases and J by 6 bases; unmatched bases: 6. The CDR3 consists of 15 residues. Here the CDR3 reads CASSSSGGARNEQFF. The CDR3, as DNA: TGTGCCAGCAGTAGTAGCGGGGGGGCCCGCAATGAGCAGTTCTTC.

The V gene is TRBV9, the J gene TRBJ2-3, with D uncertain. Germline V gene sequence: CDR1 SGDLS, CDR2 YYNGEE. This CDR3 is built from 12 residues. V lost 0 bases, J lost 5 bases, and 4 bases lay in between. CDR3 loop: CASSVGVDTQYF. The DNA for the CDR3 is TGTGCCAGCAGCGTAGGGGTAGATACGCAGTATTTT.

In its sample, this clonotype was seen a few times. The genes are TRBV12-3 or TRBV12-4 and TRBJ2-5; 11 nucleotides line up with TRBD1. This CDR3 spans 15 amino acids. Trimming removed 5 bases from V and 9 bases from J; junction bases left unmatched: 11. CDR3 region: CASSDSGTGGWSQYF. DNA of the CDR3: TGTGCCAGCAGTGACTCCGGGACAGGGGGTTGGTCCCAGTACTTC.

This clonotype was observed a few times. The V and J genes are TRBV7-2 and TRBJ2-2; D is undetermined. There are 16 residues in the CDR3. Per germline, CDR1 SGHTA and CDR2 FQGNSA. The V end lost 4 bases, the J end lost 4 bases, and 16 bases lay between the germline ends. In nucleotides, the CDR3 is TGTGCCAGCAGCTCAGAAGGCGGTGCAGCCACCGGGGAGCTGTTTTTT. Amino acid sequence: CASSSEGGAATGELFF.

In this sample, this clonotype turned up a few times. The V and J genes are TRBV5-6 and TRBJ2-3; the D gene is possibly TRBD1 (6 bases). The germline gives CDR1 SGHDT, CDR2 YYEEEE. The CDR3 has 15 amino acids. V was trimmed by 2 bases and J by 2 bases, leaving 12 bases between them. The CDR3 spells CASSFRDIFTDTQYF. CDR3 nucleotides: TGTGCCAGCAGCTTTAGGGACATCTTCACAGATACGCAGTATTTT.

The chain is built from TRBV6-2 or TRBV6-3 and TRBJ2-3, with D uncertain. Germline CDR1 MNHEY, CDR2 SVGEGT. Trimming removed 1 base at V and 4 bases at J, with 3 bases between. This CDR3 has 12 amino acids. CDR3 nucleotides: TGTGCCAGCAGTTACTGGTCAGATACGCAGTATTTT. Its translation: CASSYWSDTQYF.

This clonotype was seen a few times. This chain links TRBV19 with TRBJ1-5; no firm D call. Between the trimmed V and J ends, which lost 3 bases and 4 bases, there was a span of 4 bases. The CDR3 consists of 12 residues. Germline V gene sequence: CDR1 LNHDA, CDR2 SQIVND (reference sequence). CDR3 loop: CASSMANQPQHF. CDR3 in DNA: TGTGCCAGTAGTATGGCAAATCAGCCCCAGCATTTT. The full variable domain, in which reference TRBV19 and TRBJ1-5 provide the parts outside the CDR3, is DGGITQSPKYLFRKEGQNVTLSCEQNLNHDAMYWYRQDPGQGLRLIYYSQIVNDFQKGDIAEGYSVSREKKESFPLTVTSAQKNPTAFYLCASSMANQPQHFGDGTRLSIL.

This clonotype has ten or more counts. The chain is built from TRBV7-9 and TRBJ1-1; maybe TRBD1 (5 bases). The CDR3 is made up of 12 amino acids. V shed 4 bases and J shed 7 bases, with 10 bases lying between them. CDR1 is SEHNR and CDR2 is FQNEAQ in the germline V gene (reference sequence). This CDR3 is CASSSTGYEAFF. CDR3 DNA: TGTGCCAGCAGCTCTACAGGATATGAAGCTTTCTTT.

This clonotype has just a few counts. This chain connects TRBV27 to TRBJ2-4; 8 bases agree with TRBD2. This CDR3 is 18 amino acids long. J was trimmed by 5 bases and V by 5 bases; bases with no gene match: 17. CDR1 and CDR2 (germline): MNHEY, SMNVEV (reference sequence). The chain's CDR3 is CASSLYSPRFGGENIQYF. CDR3 nucleotide sequence: TGTGCCAGCAGTCTATATAGCCCCCGGTTCGGGGGGGAAAACATTCAGTACTTC.

This clonotype showed up just a few times. The chain couples TRBV24-1 to TRBJ2-1, with D possibly being TRBD1 or TRBD2 (6 bases each). Germline values: CDR1 KGHDR, CDR2 SFDVKD. CDR3 length: 14 amino acids. The V gene lost 4 bases and the J gene lost 8 bases, with 14 bases spanning the gap. CDR3 coding DNA: TGTGCCACCAGTGACACCTCCGGGGGCGATGAGCAGTTCTTC. It translates to CATSDTSGGDEQFF.